This entry lists 8 T cell receptor beta chains sequenced from one sample in a study of quantifying T cell responses using KT2 cells. In the study overall: RNA was reverse transcribed with TCR alpha and beta constant-region primers.

A single-stranded UMI oligo with SP2 sequence was ligated to cDNA 3' ends. The first PCR ran about 4 cycles with an equimolar RC1.1 and RC1.2 beta primer mix. One entry per CDR3 protein results from TCRdb running MiXCR on the UMI-ligation and nested PCR reads. Of about 32,000 distinct CDR3 sequences in the sample, roughly 7.2% were seen once. Sequences were obtained from PBMCs spiked with cells of the T cell clone KT2. The origin of the receptors is a human donor.

This clonotype was counted many times. The chain recombines TRBV29-1 with TRBJ2-1, with 9 bases aligning to TRBD2. The CDR3 loop spans 11 amino acids. The V segment lost 7 bases and the J segment 13 bases; nucleotides outside the gene matches: 8. Germline loops: CDR1 SQVTM, CDR2 ANQGSEA. The CDR3 DNA reads as TGCAGCGGTGGGACTAGCCACCCCCAGTTCTTC. It codes for CSGGTSHPQFF.

In its sample, this clonotype was seen many times. The chain recombines TRBV2 with TRBJ1-2; 7 bases map to TRBD1. Trimming took 2 bases from V and 1 from J; bases not matched to a gene: 4. This CDR3 spans 15 amino acids. Looked up from germline, CDR1 is SNHLY and CDR2 is FYNNEI. The CDR3 loop reads CASSERQGVNYGYTF. The CDR3 coding sequence is TGTGCCAGCAGTGAAAGACAGGGAGTTAACTATGGCTACACCTTC.

The rearrangement uses TRBV11-3 and TRBJ1-1, with 8 nucleotides matching TRBD1. The CDR3 has 16 amino acids. In germline, CDR1 is SGHNT, CDR2 YENEEA. Unmatched junction bases numbered 7, after V lost 0 bases and J lost 4 bases. The CDR3 reads CASSLDLWDRSTEAFF. In DNA form, the CDR3 reads TGTGCCAGCAGCTTAGATCTCTGGGACAGGAGCACTGAAGCTTTCTTT.

The sample holds a few counts of this clonotype. V is TRBV9 and J is TRBJ2-1; D gene ambiguous. The germline CDR1 and CDR2 sequences are SGDLS and YYNGEE. V lost 0 bases, J lost 0 bases, and 13 bases lay in between. The CDR3 covers 17 residues. The CDR3 loop reads CASSVGVGSNSYNEQFF. DNA for the CDR3: TGTGCCAGCAGCGTAGGCGTGGGCAGTAACTCCTACAATGAGCAGTTCTTC.

The J gene is TRBJ2-2, the V gene TRBV6-2 or TRBV6-3; no clear D. The V gene lost 5 bases and the J gene lost 3 bases, with 7 bases spanning the gap. CDR1 and CDR2 from the germline V gene are MNHEY and SVGEGT. The CDR3 is 13 residues long. CDR3 loop: CASSPTDTGELFF. The CDR3 bases are TGTGCCAGCAGTCCCACAGACACCGGGGAGCTGTTTTTT.

The V gene is TRBV3-1, the J gene TRBJ2-3, with TRBD2 matching over 9 bases. Germline CDR1 and CDR2: LGHDT and YNNKEL (reference sequence). V lost 3 bases, J lost 2 bases, and 6 bases stayed unmatched. This CDR3 spans 16 amino acids. This CDR3 is CASSHLAGGDTDTQYF. DNA of the CDR3: TGTGCCAGCAGCCACCTTGCGGGGGGGGACACAGATACGCAGTATTTT.

This clonotype was detected many times. This chain connects TRBV18 to TRBJ2-1; 9 bases fit TRBD2. Germline loops: CDR1 KGHSH, CDR2 LQKENI. The CDR3 has 15 amino acids. The V gene end was trimmed by 2 bases and the J gene end by 5 bases; junction bases not matched to a gene: 4. Here the CDR3 DNA reads TGTGCCAGCTCACCAGCGGGAGGGCCAGACAATGAGCAGTTCTTC. Translated: CASSPAGGPDNEQFF.

In its sample, this clonotype was seen many times. The gene calls are TRBV6-1 and TRBJ1-2, with a possible D match to TRBD1 (5 bases). Germline V CDR1 and CDR2: MNHNS, SASEGT. The V end was cut by 6 bases, the J end by 4 bases, with 15 bases between. The CDR3 runs 14 residues. This CDR3 reads CASRIPGAVYGYTF. In nucleotides, the CDR3 is TGTGCCAGCAGGATTCCCGGGGCGGTCTATGGCTACACCTTC.